The 2 T cell receptor beta chains below come from one sample, sequenced in a study of siplizumab effects on memory and regulatory T cells. The assay was immunoSEQ multiplex PCR, and TCRdb's table has in-frame clones only and misses some. In the table there are tens of thousands of clones, roughly 87% of which are singletons. Sequencing was performed on naive CD8+ T cells sorted from blood. The origin of the receptors is a human donor in good health.

The rearrangement joins TRBV27 to TRBJ2-7; D may be TRBD1 (5 bases). Trimming left V 3 bases short and J 6 bases short, with 15 bases between. The germline gives CDR1 MNHEY, CDR2 SMNVEV (reference sequence). The CDR3 length is 14 residues. CDR3 DNA: TGTGCCAGCAGTTTCCGAGAGCAGGGTAGCGAGCAGTACTTC. It codes for CASSFREQGSEQYF.

The chain carries TRBV5-1 and TRBJ2-7, with a possible D match to TRBD1 (6 bases). V shed 3 bases and J shed 6 bases, with 13 bases lying between them. The germline CDR1 and CDR2 sequences are SGHRS and YFSETQ. The CDR3 consists of 13 residues. The CDR3 spells CASSWTVRSEQYF. The CDR3 DNA sequence: TGCGCCAGCAGCTGGACAGTTCGTTCCGAGCAGTACTTC.